Shown below are 27 T cell receptor beta chains from a single sample sequenced in a study of response to subunit inactivated influenza vaccine. Each CDR3 protein gets one entry after TCRdb re-called the RT-PCR reads with MiXCR. Seen here are fewer than 800,000 distinct CDR3 sequences, less than 20% observed once, and the top ten hold approximately 10%. Sequenced material: PBMCs from blood, taken roughly 12 days after vaccination. These receptors were collected from a man aged 50-60 years who received an inactivated influenza vaccine.

This clonotype was seen only a few times. This chain links TRBV15 with TRBJ1-6, with D uncertain. Germline V lookup: CDR1 LNHNV, CDR2 YYDKDF (reference sequence). V gave up 4 bases and J gave up 10 bases, with 11 bases separating them. The CDR3 is 13 amino acids. The chain's CDR3 is CATSTGRESPLHF. The CDR3, as DNA: TGTGCCACCAGCACCGGACGGGAATCACCCCTCCACTTT.

The table lists this clonotype with many counts. The chain couples TRBV30 to TRBJ2-4; 8 bases agree with TRBD1. From germline, CDR1 is GTSNPN and CDR2 SVGIG (reference sequence). The V and J ends lost 4 bases and 6 bases, in that order; junction bases with no gene match: 8. CDR3 length equals 14 residues. CDR3 in DNA: TGTGCCTGGAAACCCGGGACAGGCTTAAACATTCAGTACTTC. Its protein is CAWKPGTGLNIQYF.

This clonotype was recorded at least ten times. The gene calls are TRBV7-9 and TRBJ1-2; D possibly corresponds to TRBD1 (5 bases). Between the trimmed V and J ends, which lost 0 bases and 5 bases, there was a span of 7 bases. The CDR3 has 13 amino acids. Germline V gene data show CDR1 as SEHNR and CDR2 as FQNEAQ (reference sequence). In nucleotides, the CDR3 is TGTGCCAGCAGCTTAGCAGGGGTTTATGGCTACACCTTC. Translating it yields CASSLAGVYGYTF.

The V call is TRBV7-2, the J call TRBJ2-5; weak D call: TRBD2 (6 bases). Trimming left V 1 base short and J 3 bases short, with 9 bases between. CDR1 is SGHTA and CDR2 is FQGNSA in the germline V gene. This CDR3 is built from 14 residues. The CDR3 DNA reads TGTGCCAGCAGCTTAGGACTAGAGAAAGAGACCCAGTACTTC. Translation gives CASSLGLEKETQYF.

The V and J genes are TRBV27 and TRBJ2-3, with D uncertain. The CDR3 consists of 14 residues. Trimming took off 3 bases at V and 7 bases at J, with 14 bases between the two ends. Germline lookup yields CDR1 MNHEY and CDR2 SMNVEV (reference sequence). The CDR3 DNA reads as TGTGCCAGCAGTTTCACAAACTCCTTCTATACGCAGTATTTT. Its translation is CASSFTNSFYTQYF.

This rearrangement joins TRBV11-2 to TRBJ2-7; 10 bases align to TRBD1. Germline assignment: CDR1 SGHAT and CDR2 FQNNGV. There are 12 residues in the CDR3. The CDR3 coding sequence is TGTGCGACCAAGGGACAGGGGACCGAGCAGTACTTC. This codes for CATKGQGTEQYF.

This clonotype came up a few times. The rearrangement uses TRBV10-3 and TRBJ1-3, with a tentative D call TRBD1 (6 bases). This CDR3 is 12 amino acids long. V was clipped by 11 bases and J by 1 base, with 9 bases between them. Per the germline V gene, CDR1 is ENHRY and CDR2 is SYGVKD. Here the CDR3 reads CAVQGSGNTIYF. The CDR3 nucleotides read TGTGCCGTACAGGGTTCTGGAAACACCATATATTTT.

The sample holds a few counts of this clonotype. V gene TRBV10-3 combines with J gene TRBJ2-1; TRBD2 might be the D (6 bases). Germline V gene lookup returns CDR1 ENHRY and CDR2 SYGVKD. The V gene lost 0 bases and the J gene lost 6 bases, with 12 bases spanning the gap. This CDR3 comprises 15 residues. The CDR3 sequence: CAISESLAGRNEQFF. The CDR3 DNA follows: TGTGCCATCAGTGAGTCACTGGCGGGACGCAATGAGCAGTTCTTC.

This clonotype turned up a few times. J is TRBJ1-2 and V is TRBV20-1, with unresolved D. The CDR3 sequence is 13 residues long. V shed 1 base and J shed 3 bases, with 9 bases lying between them. Looked up from germline, CDR1 is DFQATT and CDR2 is SNEGSKA (reference sequence). CDR3 DNA sequence: TGCAGTGCTAGAGGGTCTTACTACTATGGCTACACCTTC. This encodes CSARGSYYYGYTF.

This clonotype came up a few times. CDR3 residues: CASSLGLDWAQYF. CDR3 coding DNA: TGTGCCAGCAGCTTGGGACTAGATTGGGCCCAGTACTTC. The chain has TRBV7-2 and TRBJ2-5; 8 bases are shared with TRBD2. V shed 3 bases, J shed 9 bases, and the junction held 6 bases outside the gene matches. This CDR3 comprises 13 residues. Germline CDR1 reads SGHTA; CDR2 reads FQGNSA.

The chain links TRBV9 to TRBJ2-3; perhaps TRBD2 as D (5 bases). Trimming pared 1 base from V and 4 bases from J, leaving 7 bases between. Germline V gene sequence: CDR1 SGDLS, CDR2 YYNGEE. This CDR3 has 13 amino acids. The CDR3 DNA follows: TGTGCCAGCAGCGTATGGAGGTCAGATACGCAGTATTTT. Its protein product is CASSVWRSDTQYF.

The chain recombines TRBV29-1 with TRBJ1-2; 11 nucleotides line up with TRBD1. Germline V gives CDR1 SQVTM, CDR2 ANQGSEA. With 3 bases clipped from V and 8 bases from J, the junction kept 11 bases outside the gene matches. CDR3 length equals 15 residues. The CDR3 loop is CSVDGWTGGAQGYTF. The CDR3 bases are TGCAGCGTTGACGGCTGGACAGGGGGCGCTCAGGGCTACACCTTC. Full variable domain (remainder filled in from reference TRBV29-1 and TRBJ1-2): SAVISQKPSRDICQRGTSLTIQCQVDSQVTMMFWYRQQPGQSLTLIATANQGSEATYESGFVIDKFPISRPNLTFSTLTVSNMSPEDSSIYLCSVDGWTGGAQGYTFGSGTRLTVV.

The CDR3 here is CASSLNGQLNYGYTF. In DNA, the CDR3 is TGTGCCAGCAGTTTAAACGGACAGTTGAACTATGGCTACACCTTC. The chain has TRBV27 and TRBJ1-2; D might be TRBD1 (6 bases). Per germline, CDR1 MNHEY and CDR2 SMNVEV (reference sequence). Between the trimmed V and J ends, which lost 2 bases and 2 bases, there was a span of 12 bases. The CDR3 spans 15 residues.

For the CDR3, the DNA is TGCGCCAGCAGCATATCCCTGGCAGGGAACTACGAGCAGTACTTC. Its translation: CASSISLAGNYEQYF. V and J are TRBV4-1 and TRBJ2-7, with a possible D match to TRBD1 (5 bases). Germline V gene lookup returns CDR1 MGHRA and CDR2 YSYEKL. The ends were cut back, 5 bases at V and 3 bases at J, with 17 bases in the middle. The CDR3 consists of 15 residues.

V usage is TRBV28 and J usage is TRBJ1-4, with no clear D. V lost 8 bases and J lost 0, with 13 bases in between. The CDR3 runs 15 residues. Germline CDR1 is MDHEN and CDR2 is SYDVKM. Here the CDR3 DNA reads TGTGCCAGCTCAGTCGGACTTGCAACTAATGAAAAACTGTTTTTT. It specifies CASSVGLATNEKLFF.

Many counts were recorded for this clonotype. The chain recombines TRBV20-1 with TRBJ2-7; no clear D gene. Germline V gene data show CDR1 as DFQATT and CDR2 as SNEGSKA (reference sequence). V gave up 5 bases and J gave up 2 bases, with 19 bases separating them. The CDR3 covers 15 residues. Here the CDR3 reads CSAPTSIFNPYEQYF. For the CDR3, the DNA is TGCAGTGCTCCAACTTCCATCTTTAATCCCTACGAGCAGTACTTC.

This clonotype was counted between two and nine times. This rearrangement joins TRBV7-8 to TRBJ1-5; no definite D call. Germline CDR1 is SGHVS and CDR2 is FQNEAQ. The CDR3 covers 19 residues. The ends were cut back, 2 bases at V and 2 bases at J, with 22 bases in the middle. This CDR3 reads CASSLSGQYLIDGNQPQHF. In DNA, the CDR3 is TGTGCCAGCAGCTTAAGCGGTCAGTACCTCATAGACGGCAATCAGCCCCAGCATTTT.

This clonotype was detected only a few times. The chain uses TRBV7-6 and TRBJ2-5, with TRBD2 matching over 14 bases. There are 17 residues in the CDR3. Germline trimming cut 5 bases from V and 2 bases from J; bases unmatched to any gene: 7. Germline loops: CDR1 SGHVS, CDR2 FNYEAQ. In nucleotides, the CDR3 is TGTGCCAGCAGCCCTGGACTAGCGGGGGGTCAACAAGAGACCCAGTACTTC. Its protein is CASSPGLAGGQQETQYF.

The V call is TRBV18, the J call TRBJ2-7, with D perhaps TRBD2 (5 bases). V shed 3 bases and J shed 1 base, with 13 bases lying between them. The germline gives CDR1 KGHSH, CDR2 LQKENI. The CDR3 length is 15 residues. The CDR3 region has the DNA TGTGCCAGCTCACCGGGAGTCGCAGAATCCTACGAGCAGTACTTC. Amino acid sequence: CASSPGVAESYEQYF.

This clonotype has more than one count but fewer than ten. V is TRBV12-3 or TRBV12-4 and J is TRBJ2-1; D ambiguous. The V gene lost 1 base and the J gene lost 9 bases, with 7 bases spanning the gap. The CDR3 runs 12 residues. The CDR3 sequence is CASSLGTPEQFF. Written as DNA, the CDR3 is TGTGCCAGCAGTTTAGGTACACCTGAGCAGTTCTTC.

This chain uses TRBV7-2 with TRBJ2-1; TRBD2 agrees at 13 bases. The CDR3 extends over 17 amino acids. The V and J ends lost 0 bases and 6 bases, in that order; junction bases with no gene match: 5. The V gene's germline CDR1 is SGHTA and CDR2 FQGNSA. The CDR3 reads CASSLAERLAGGNEQFF. CDR3 in DNA: TGTGCCAGCAGCTTAGCAGAGAGACTAGCGGGAGGCAATGAGCAGTTCTTC.

This clonotype appeared a few times. The gene calls are TRBV11-3 and TRBJ2-7; 9 nucleotides agree with TRBD1. The CDR3 has 15 residues. Looked up from germline, CDR1 is SGHNT and CDR2 is YENEEA. The V and J ends lost 5 bases and 3 bases, in that order; junction bases with no gene match: 8. The CDR3 sequence: CASSPGQGTHYEQYF. The CDR3 nucleotides read TGTGCCAGCAGCCCGGGACAGGGAACCCACTACGAGCAGTACTTC.

This clonotype was found once. The genes are TRBV5-1 and TRBJ2-7; TRBD2 matches 9 bases. With 4 bases clipped from V and 0 bases from J, the junction kept 8 bases outside the gene matches. The CDR3 loop spans 16 amino acids. In germline, CDR1 is SGHRS, CDR2 YFSETQ. CDR3 sequence: CASSQTLAGLSYEQYF. The CDR3, as DNA: TGCGCCAGCAGCCAGACACTAGCGGGCCTCTCCTACGAGCAGTACTTC.

The V call is TRBV6-5, the J call TRBJ2-1; D is ambiguous. V shed 3 bases and J shed 7 bases, with 25 bases lying between them. There are 18 residues in the CDR3. Germline V gives CDR1 MNHEY, CDR2 SVGAGI. CDR3 in DNA: TGTGCCAGCAGTTATGGTTGGGGTCTACCTACATCTGTAAATGAGCAGTTCTTC. The encoded protein is CASSYGWGLPTSVNEQFF.

This clonotype has at least ten counts. The V and J genes are TRBV24-1 and TRBJ2-3; D is perhaps TRBD1 or TRBD2 (5 bases each). The germline V gene has CDR1 KGHDR and CDR2 SFDVKD. V lost 1 base, J lost 2 bases, and 12 bases lay in between. This CDR3 is built from 16 residues. DNA for the CDR3: TGTGCCACCAGTGATTTAGACGGGGCCGACACAGATACGCAGTATTTT. As protein: CATSDLDGADTDTQYF.

This clonotype was recorded a few times. The rearrangement joins TRBV6-5 to TRBJ2-2; the D is unclear. Germline V CDR1 and CDR2: MNHEY, SVGAGI. This CDR3 has 15 residues. The V end lost 4 bases, the J end lost 6 bases, and 15 bases lay between the germline ends. The CDR3 nucleotides are TGTGCCAGCAGTTCTCTCATGGGTGGGGCCGGGGAGCTGTTTTTT. Its protein product is CASSSLMGGAGELFF.

With respect to this clonotype: The conserved phenylalanine or tryptophan is not found at the CDR3 terminus, so this likely reflects a read error. The rearrangement uses TRBV9 and TRBJ1-2; TRBD1 agrees at 9 bases. Trimming at V came to 3 bases and at J to 4 bases, leaving 1 base not matched to a gene. Per the germline V gene, CDR1 is SGDLS and CDR2 is YYNGEE. This CDR3 is 13 amino acids long. CDR3 sequence (DNA): TGTGCCAGCAGCGCGGACAGGGGCTATGGCTACACCTCC. As protein: CASSADRGYGYTS.